Detailed here is one T cell receptor beta chain. Its cognate antigen has yet to be identified. Base qualities are not recorded, but no much larger clone differs from it by a single base. Trimming removed 5 bases from V and 6 bases from J, leaving 17 bases between the germline ends. Measured from the cysteine to the phenylalanine, the CDR3 is 15 residues long. The retained sequence is limited to the CDR3, 45 bases, with the frame set at the first base. CDR1 MNHEY and CDR2 SMNVEV were looked up in the germline V gene (reference sequence). The donors belonged to the validation cohort of 120 subjects, which was separate from the roughly 670-subject first cohort. Libraries were prepared through the immunoSEQ multiplex PCR assay. As for the original processing: A statistical classification framework was built for diagnosing cytomegalovirus status from the catalog of TCR beta chain sequences. TCRdb retrieved this table from immuneACCESS and kept in-frame rearrangements only. Not all clones are present; in checked studies, unresolved V genes account for under half, and no reason is known for the remainder. D and trimming were read from the DNA, whereas the V and J calls and clone size are those reported in that table. Across this sample there are around 190,000 clones, with roughly three quarters seen only once. Jointly, the top ten make up 1% to 1.5% of the sample.

This sample was included in a study of cytomegalovirus exposure and HLA in healthy donors (dated by TCRdb to the late 2010s). Context from the whole study: According to a later analysis, the roughly 130 validation repertoires were produced on the same platform as the 666 repertoires of the first cohort. The study was designed to test whether signatures of past pathogen exposure could be identified by cataloging public T cell receptors. Besides the first cohort of more than 650 subjects, a separate validation cohort made up of 95 to 150 different subjects was used. To predict cytomegalovirus infection status, the study brought together high-throughput TCR immunosequencing, statistical association of individual TCRs with disease status, and machine learning. Study-level results and caveats: The validation cohort had no HLA typing available for a later analysis, so co-occurrence within that cohort was assessed over all 120 or so repertoires. According to the authors, the approach could potentially be generalized to other disease states and immunological phenotypes. While some public TCRs were present in many individuals, most TCR sequences turned up only very rarely across donors. A few of the identified cytomegalovirus-associated TCR beta chains were confirmed in vitro to be specific for cytomegalovirus antigens. The classifier was reported to diagnose cytomegalovirus status with high specificity and sensitivity in both the original and validation cohorts. A total of roughly 160 TCR beta chains were listed by the study as associated with cytomegalovirus. Subsequent analysis determined that TCRs grouped into clusters in the first cohort also showed a tendency toward co-occurrence across the 130 or so validation repertoires, and 94% of cluster scores exceeded 0.

The source material was PBMCs. The chain was built from TRBV27 and TRBJ1-5; the D gene is not confidently resolved. The sequence was collected from a woman aged 30 to 39 in good health and CMV-seronegative. CDR3 region: CASSHTRPGGQPQHF. The nucleotide sequence is given as TGTGCCAGCAGTCACACCCGGCCAGGAGGTCAGCCCCAGCATTTT.